This T cell receptor delta chain was found in a study of gamma-delta T cells after stem cell transplantation. TCRdb ran CATT on the RT-PCR reads. The sample consists of over a thousand delta-chain clones, under 2% of them appearing once. This CDR3 region has 18 residues. J was trimmed by 3 bases and V by 3 bases; bases with no gene match: 14. CDR1 is GEAIGNYY, CDR2 EKD, per germline. This TCR came from a human donor. It is not recorded whose cells these are; they may come from a transplant donor. The sequenced sample was gamma-delta T cells. This rearrangement joins TRDV2 to TRDJ1, with 11 positions matching TRDD3. CDR3 residues: CACDAILGDKTGSDKLIF. The CDR3 DNA follows: TGTGCCTGTGACGCGATACTGGGGGATAAGACAGGGTCCGATAAACTCATCTTT.